This T cell receptor (beta chain) was profiled in a study of T cells in localized non-small cell lung cancer. From germline, CDR1 is SGHRS and CDR2 YFSETQ. V was cut by 4 bases and J by 1 base, with 8 bases left in between. The CDR3 length is 14 residues. About this clone: No antigen is known for it.

General study points: Adjacent lung tissue had a median 57 of the top 100 clones found in the tumor. Longer overall survival was associated with a higher density of T cells in the blood. Uninvolved neighboring lung showed the greatest T cell clonality, exceeding tumor. Heterogeneity within the tumor remains possible, as just one region underwent sequencing.

Data came from immunoSEQ multiplex PCR; TCRdb stores just in-frame clones and leaves some out. The sample yields tens of thousands of clones, approximately 92% seen once. The V call is TRBV5-1, the J call TRBJ2-2; tentatively, D is TRBD1 (6 bases). This clonotype was sampled from a female donor older than 55 with stage I lung adenocarcinoma. The sequencing here drew on peripheral blood, taken before any cancer treatment. The CDR3 bases are TGCGCCAGCAGCCGGGGACAGAACACCGGGGAGCTGTTTTTT. Translation: CASSRGQNTGELFF.